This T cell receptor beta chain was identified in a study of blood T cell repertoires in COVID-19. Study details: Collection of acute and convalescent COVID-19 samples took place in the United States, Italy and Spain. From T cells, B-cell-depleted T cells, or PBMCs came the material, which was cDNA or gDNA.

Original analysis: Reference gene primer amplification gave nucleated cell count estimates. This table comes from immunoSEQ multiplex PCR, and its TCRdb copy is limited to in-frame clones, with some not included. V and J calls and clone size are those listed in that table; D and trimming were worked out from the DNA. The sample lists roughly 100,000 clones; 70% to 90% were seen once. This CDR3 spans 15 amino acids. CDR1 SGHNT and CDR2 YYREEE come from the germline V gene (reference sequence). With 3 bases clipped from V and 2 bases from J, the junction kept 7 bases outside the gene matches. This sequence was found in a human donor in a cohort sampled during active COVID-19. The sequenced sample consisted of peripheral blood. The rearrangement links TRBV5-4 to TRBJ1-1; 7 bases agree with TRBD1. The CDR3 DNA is TGTGCCAGCAGCTCAAAGGGACAGCCAAACACTGAAGCTTTCTTT. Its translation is CASSSKGQPNTEAFF.